Described below is a single T cell receptor beta chain sequence and its context. Its specificity is not known. Trimming removed 4 bases from V and 3 bases from J; junction bases left unmatched: 5. Germline lookup yields CDR1 SGHRS and CDR2 YFSETQ. The CDR3 consists of 15 residues. The sample belongs to a study of radiotherapy plus CTLA-4 blockade in lung cancer. Study as a whole: Disease control was seen in 30% to 35% of patients, objective responses in approximately 20%.

Study outcomes and limitations: Blood-borne expansion of tumor-derived TCR clones followed radiotherapy plus ipilimumab. Response, reportedly, was best predicted by interferon-beta along with early blood T cell clone dynamics.

This table comes from immunoSEQ multiplex PCR, and its TCRdb copy is limited to in-frame clones, with some not included. The data contain about 84,000 clones, about two thirds of them singletons. Sequenced here: peripheral blood, sampled from a patient treated with radiotherapy plus ipilimumab. The chain employs TRBV5-1 and TRBJ2-2; the match to TRBD2 covers 8 bases. This TCR came from a human donor with non-small cell lung cancer that progressed on radiotherapy plus ipilimumab. The CDR3, as DNA: TGCGCCAGCAGCCCCCAGCGGGGGCACACCGGGGAGCTGTTTTTT. Amino acids: CASSPQRGHTGELFF.